These T cell receptor beta chains were read from a single sample in a study of beta chain features in type 1 diabetes. Repertoires were generated with immunoSEQ multiplex PCR, while TCRdb's copy carries only in-frame clones and drops some. The sample gives approximately 170,000 clones, almost 65% of which show up once; about 0.1% is in the top ten. The sample consisted of naive CD4+ T cells from blood. All receptors come from a man aged 30 to 45 with type 1 diabetes. The CDR3 runs from the conserved cysteine through the conserved F or W. D genes are given only for firm matches.

TRBD1	TRBV7-2	TRBJ2-1	CASRPNRGHSNEQFF
.	TRBV30	TRBJ1-2	CAWTHLYGYTF
TRBD1	TRBV28	TRBJ2-1	CATRPGQGEQFF
TRBD1	TRBV29-1	TRBJ1-5	CSVLDRGLNQPQHF
.	TRBV9	TRBJ1-1	CASSVDMVTEAFF
.	TRBV7-2	TRBJ2-3	CASTMMEDTQYF
TRBD2	TRBV4-3	TRBJ2-3	CASSQESGGGTDTQYF
.	TRBV29-1	TRBJ2-2	CSHSTGGELFF
.	TRBV20-1	TRBJ2-1	CSVMLGYEQFF
.	TRBV7-6	TRBJ2-7	CASSHFTGNEQYF
.	TRBV30	TRBJ1-1	CAWSGQGNTEAFF
TRBD2	TRBV7-9	TRBJ2-7	CASSLGGSIHEQYF
.	TRBV7-2	TRBJ2-1	CASSLLGEVRFF
TRBD1	TRBV6-5	TRBJ2-4	CASSPPTGKSYF
TRBD1	TRBV7-2	TRBJ1-6	CASSSIMTGDSPLHF
.	TRBV4-3	TRBJ1-2	CASSQGTDYGYTF
TRBD1	TRBV7-9	TRBJ2-3	CASSLLMGQGTQYF
TRBD1	TRBV25-1	TRBJ2-1	CASSDSLTGKSSYNEQFF
.	TRBV30	TRBJ1-1	CACQRYMNTEAFF
.	TRBV7-9	TRBJ2-7	CASSSDTHEQYF
.	TRBV28	TRBJ2-1	CASSFTVNSYNEQFF
.	TRBV29-1	TRBJ2-3	CSVGRADTQYF
.	TRBV29-1	TRBJ1-4	CSVSRGTNEKLFF
.	TRBV7-8	TRBJ2-3	CASSFGDTQYF
.	TRBV29-1	TRBJ1-2	CSVARTPSYGYTF
.	TRBV4-3	TRBJ1-2	CASSHRYDRLVAF
.	TRBV30	TRBJ1-5	CAWSVLRFGASNQPQHF
.	TRBV19	TRBJ2-7	CASSIRESSYEQYF
TRBD1	TRBV27	TRBJ2-3	CASSADRGQGDTQYF